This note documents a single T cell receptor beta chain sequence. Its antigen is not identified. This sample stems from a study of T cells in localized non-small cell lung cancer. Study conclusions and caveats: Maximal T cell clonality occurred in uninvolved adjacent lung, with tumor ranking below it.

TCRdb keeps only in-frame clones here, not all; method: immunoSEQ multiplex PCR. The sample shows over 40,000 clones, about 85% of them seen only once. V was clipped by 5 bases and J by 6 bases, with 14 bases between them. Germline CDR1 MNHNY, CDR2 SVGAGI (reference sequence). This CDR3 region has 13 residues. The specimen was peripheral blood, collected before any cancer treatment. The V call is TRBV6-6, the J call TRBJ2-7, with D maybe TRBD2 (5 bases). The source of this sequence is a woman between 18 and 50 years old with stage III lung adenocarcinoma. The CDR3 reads CASSGLQSSEQYF. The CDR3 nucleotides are TGTGCCAGCAGTGGACTCCAGAGCTCCGAGCAGTACTTC.